This TCR beta chain is from a study of shared clonotypes between healthy human individuals. Study-level information: Each donor had three CD4 naive, three CD4 memory, two CD8 naive and one CD8 memory plate.

J gave up 5 bases and V 4 bases, and 7 bases lay outside the gene matches. The CDR3 length is 14 residues. Germline V CDR1 and CDR2: SGHRS, YFSETQ. This clone was observed a few times. Some clones are missing from TCRdb's copy, which holds only in-frame ones; the method was immunoSEQ multiplex PCR. The repertoire includes around 240,000 clones, approximately 65% of them detected once, and around 10% sits in the top ten. The TCR was taken from a man aged 25 to 40 in good health. The chain carries TRBV5-1 and TRBJ2-5, with 8 nucleotides matching TRBD1. Sequenced: memory CD4+ T cells sorted from blood. Subset indicated: CD45RA-negative fraction. The DNA for the CDR3 is TGCGCCAGCAGCCTCGGACAGGGTTTGGAGACCCAGTACTTC. Translated: CASSLGQGLETQYF.